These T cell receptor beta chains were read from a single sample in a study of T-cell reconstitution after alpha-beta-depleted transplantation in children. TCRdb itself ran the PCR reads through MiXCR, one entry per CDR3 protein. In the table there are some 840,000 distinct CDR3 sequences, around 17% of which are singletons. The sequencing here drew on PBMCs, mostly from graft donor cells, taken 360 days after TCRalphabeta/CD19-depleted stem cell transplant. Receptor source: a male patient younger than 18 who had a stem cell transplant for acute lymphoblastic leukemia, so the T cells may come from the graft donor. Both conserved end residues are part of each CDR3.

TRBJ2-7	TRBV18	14	CASSPTWGAYEQYF
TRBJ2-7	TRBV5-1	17	CASIFLAGVTQSYEQYF
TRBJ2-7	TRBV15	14	CATSRAGTVYEQYF
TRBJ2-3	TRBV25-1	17	CASSADRQKLRTDTQYF
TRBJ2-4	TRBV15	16	CATSGRFRTGGNIQYF
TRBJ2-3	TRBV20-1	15	CSATSGDRRTDTQYF
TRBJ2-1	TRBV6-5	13	CASSTGVPNEQFF
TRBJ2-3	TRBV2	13	CASLVGDTDTQYF
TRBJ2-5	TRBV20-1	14	CSARPQDVRWTQYF
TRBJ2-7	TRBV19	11	CASGWGGEQYF
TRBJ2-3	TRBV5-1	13	CASSLRDQDTQYF
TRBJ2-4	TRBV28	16	CASSSSGLAGGNIQYF
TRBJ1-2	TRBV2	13	CASSAGPGGGYTF
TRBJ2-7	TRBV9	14	CASSVADTFYGQYF
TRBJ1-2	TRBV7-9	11	CATRPMYGYTF
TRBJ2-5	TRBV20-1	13	CRAGQGLQETQYF
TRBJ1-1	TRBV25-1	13	CASAPMGGTEAFF
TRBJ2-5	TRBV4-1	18	CASSPQVWRTSGMETQYF
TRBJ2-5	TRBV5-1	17	CASSLVTGLGLQETQYF
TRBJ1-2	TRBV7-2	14	CASSLVVQAQGYTF
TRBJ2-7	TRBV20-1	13	CSARPAGDYEQYF
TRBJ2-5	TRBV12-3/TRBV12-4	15	CASSFFRVKWETQYF
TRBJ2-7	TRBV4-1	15	CASSQESQGAYEQYF
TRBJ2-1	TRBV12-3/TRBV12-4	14	CASSFRTVYNEQFF
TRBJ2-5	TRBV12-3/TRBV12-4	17	CASSDPTSGRAQETQYF
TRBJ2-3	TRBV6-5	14	CASSSGTVTDTQYF
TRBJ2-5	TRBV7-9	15	CASSLDGTGKETQYF
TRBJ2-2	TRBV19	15	CASSIAGVNTGELFF
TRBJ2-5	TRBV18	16	CASSPRIGLRKETQYF
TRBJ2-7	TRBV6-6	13	CASRKIREGEQYF
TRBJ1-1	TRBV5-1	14	CASSARRGRTEAFF